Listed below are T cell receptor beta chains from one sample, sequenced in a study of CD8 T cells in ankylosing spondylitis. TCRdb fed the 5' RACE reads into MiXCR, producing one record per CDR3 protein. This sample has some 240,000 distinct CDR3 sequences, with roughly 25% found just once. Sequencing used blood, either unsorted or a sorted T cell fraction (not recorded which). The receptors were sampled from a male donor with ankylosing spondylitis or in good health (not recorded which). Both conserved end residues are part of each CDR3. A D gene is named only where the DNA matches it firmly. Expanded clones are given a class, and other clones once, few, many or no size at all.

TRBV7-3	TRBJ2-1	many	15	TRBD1	CASSPTGQAYNEQFF	TGTGCCAGCAGCCCGACGGGACAGGCCTACAATGAGCAGTTCTTC
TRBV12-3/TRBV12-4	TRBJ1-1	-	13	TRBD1	CASSTGADTEAFF	TGTGCCAGCTCGACAGGGGCGGACACTGAAGCTTTCTTT
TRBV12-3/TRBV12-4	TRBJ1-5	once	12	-	CASSLAGGPQHF	TGTGCCAGCAGTTTAGCTGGGGGGCCCCAGCATTTT
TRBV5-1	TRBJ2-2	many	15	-	CASSLGATNAGELFF	TGCGCCAGCAGCTTGGGAGCTACGAACGCCGGGGAGCTGTTTTTT
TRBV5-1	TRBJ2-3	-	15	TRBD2	CASSLYSGGYEVQYF	TGCGCCAGCAGCTTATATAGCGGGGGATACGAGGTGCAGTATTTT
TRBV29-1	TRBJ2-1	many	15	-	CSVGGGAVDYNEQFF	TGCAGCGTTGGGGGTGGAGCGGTGGATTACAATGAGCAGTTCTTC
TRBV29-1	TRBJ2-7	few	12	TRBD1	CSAGTGKYEQYF	TGCAGCGCAGGGACAGGGAAGTACGAGCAGTACTTC
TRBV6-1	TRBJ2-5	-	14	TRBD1	CASSPGTGWETQYF	TGTGCCAGCAGCCCCGGGACAGGCTGGGAGACCCAGTACTTC
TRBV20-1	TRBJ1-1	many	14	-	CSARGSSSATEAFF	TGCAGTGCCAGGGGCAGCTCGTCGGCCACTGAAGCTTTCTTT
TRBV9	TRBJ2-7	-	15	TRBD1	CASSERDRDSYEQYF	TGTGCCAGCAGCGAACGGGACAGGGATTCCTACGAGCAGTACTTC
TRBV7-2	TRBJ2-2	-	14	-	CASSPGIPCWELFF	TGTGCCAGCAGCCCTGGGATCCCGTGCTGGGAGCTGTTTTTT
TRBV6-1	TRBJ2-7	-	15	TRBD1	CASSVGGQGTYEQYF	TGTGCCAGCAGTGTCGGGGGACAGGGGACCTACGAGCAGTACTTC
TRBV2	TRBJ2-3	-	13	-	CASTRDSTDTQYF	TGTGCCAGCACCCGGGACAGCACAGATACGCAGTATTTT